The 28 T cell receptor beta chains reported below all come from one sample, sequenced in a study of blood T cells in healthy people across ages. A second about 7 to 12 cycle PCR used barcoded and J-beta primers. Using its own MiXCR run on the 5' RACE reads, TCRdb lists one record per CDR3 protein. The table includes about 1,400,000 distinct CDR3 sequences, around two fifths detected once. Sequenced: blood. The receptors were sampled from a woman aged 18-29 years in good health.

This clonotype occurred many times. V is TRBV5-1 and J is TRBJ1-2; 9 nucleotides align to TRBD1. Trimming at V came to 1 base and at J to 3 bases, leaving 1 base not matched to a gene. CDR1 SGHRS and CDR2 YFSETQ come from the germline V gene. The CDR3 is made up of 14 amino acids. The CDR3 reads CASSLRTGDYGYTF. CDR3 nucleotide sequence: TGCGCCAGCAGCTTGAGGACAGGGGACTATGGCTACACCTTC.

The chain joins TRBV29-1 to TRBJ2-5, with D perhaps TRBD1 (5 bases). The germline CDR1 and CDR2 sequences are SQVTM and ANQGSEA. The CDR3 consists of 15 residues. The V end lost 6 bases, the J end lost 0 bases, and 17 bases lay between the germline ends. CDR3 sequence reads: CSVLGVTAYQETQYF. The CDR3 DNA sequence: TGCAGCGTCTTAGGTGTGACAGCGTACCAAGAGACCCAGTACTTC.

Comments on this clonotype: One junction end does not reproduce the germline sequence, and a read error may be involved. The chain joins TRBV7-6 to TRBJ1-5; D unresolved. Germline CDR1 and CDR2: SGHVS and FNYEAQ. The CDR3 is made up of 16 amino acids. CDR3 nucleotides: TGTGCTAGCAGCTCGGCAGCCCGGGGTACTAATCAGCCCCAGCATTTT. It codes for CASSSAARGTNQPQHF.

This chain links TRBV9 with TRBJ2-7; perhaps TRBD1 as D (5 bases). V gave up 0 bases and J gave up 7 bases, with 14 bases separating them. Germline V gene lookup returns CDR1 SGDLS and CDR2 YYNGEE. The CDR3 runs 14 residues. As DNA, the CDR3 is TGTGCCAGCAGCGTAGATCAGGGTACCCATGAGCAGTACTTC. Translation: CASSVDQGTHEQYF.

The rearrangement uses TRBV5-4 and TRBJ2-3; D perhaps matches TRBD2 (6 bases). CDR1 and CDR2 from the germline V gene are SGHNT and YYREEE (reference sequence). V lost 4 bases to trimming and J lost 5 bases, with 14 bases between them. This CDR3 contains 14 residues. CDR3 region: CASSAGLRGDTQYF. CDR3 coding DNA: TGTGCCAGCAGCGCGGGACTCCGAGGAGATACGCAGTATTTT.

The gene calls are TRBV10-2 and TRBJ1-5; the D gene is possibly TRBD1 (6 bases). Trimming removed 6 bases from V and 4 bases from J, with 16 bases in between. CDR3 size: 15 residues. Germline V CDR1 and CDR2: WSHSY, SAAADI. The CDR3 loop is CASREDSSGNQPQHF. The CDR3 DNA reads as TGCGCCAGCAGGGAGGACAGCTCGGGGAATCAGCCCCAGCATTTT.

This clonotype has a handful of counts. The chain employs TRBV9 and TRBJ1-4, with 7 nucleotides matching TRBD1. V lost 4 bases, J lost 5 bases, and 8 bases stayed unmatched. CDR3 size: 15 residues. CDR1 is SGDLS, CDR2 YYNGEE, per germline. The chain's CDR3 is CASSNPGTENEKLFF. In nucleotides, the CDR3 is TGTGCCAGCAGCAATCCCGGGACAGAGAATGAAAAACTGTTTTTT.

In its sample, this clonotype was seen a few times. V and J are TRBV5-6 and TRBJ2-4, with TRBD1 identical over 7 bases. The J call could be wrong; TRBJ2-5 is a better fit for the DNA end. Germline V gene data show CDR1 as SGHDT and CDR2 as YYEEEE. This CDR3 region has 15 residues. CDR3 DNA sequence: TGTGCCAGCAGCTTGCGCCGGGACAGACAAGAGACCCAGTACTTC. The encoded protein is CASSLRRDRQETQYF.

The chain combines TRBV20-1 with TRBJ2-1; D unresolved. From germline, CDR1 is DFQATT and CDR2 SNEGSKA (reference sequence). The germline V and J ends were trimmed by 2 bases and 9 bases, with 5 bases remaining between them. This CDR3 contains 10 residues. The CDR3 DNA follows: TGCAGTGCTAGAATAATTGAGCAGTTCTTC. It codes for CSARIIEQFF.

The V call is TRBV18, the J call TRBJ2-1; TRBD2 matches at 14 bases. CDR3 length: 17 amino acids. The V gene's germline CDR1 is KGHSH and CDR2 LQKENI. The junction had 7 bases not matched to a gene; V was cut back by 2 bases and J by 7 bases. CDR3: CASSPDIRTSGGNEQFF. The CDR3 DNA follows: TGTGCCAGCTCACCAGATATTCGGACTAGCGGGGGGAATGAGCAGTTCTTC.

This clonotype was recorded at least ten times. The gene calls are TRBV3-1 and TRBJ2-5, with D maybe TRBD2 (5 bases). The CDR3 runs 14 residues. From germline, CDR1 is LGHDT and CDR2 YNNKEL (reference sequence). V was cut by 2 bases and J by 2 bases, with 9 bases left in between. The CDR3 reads CASSQSGIQETQYF. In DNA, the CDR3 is TGTGCCAGCAGCCAATCGGGAATTCAAGAGACCCAGTACTTC.

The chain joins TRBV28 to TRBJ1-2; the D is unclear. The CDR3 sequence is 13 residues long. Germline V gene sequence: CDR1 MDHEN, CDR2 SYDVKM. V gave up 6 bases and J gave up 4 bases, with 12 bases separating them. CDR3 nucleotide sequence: TGTGCCAGCAGAATGAGTTTCCTCTATGGCTACACCTTC. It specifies CASRMSFLYGYTF.

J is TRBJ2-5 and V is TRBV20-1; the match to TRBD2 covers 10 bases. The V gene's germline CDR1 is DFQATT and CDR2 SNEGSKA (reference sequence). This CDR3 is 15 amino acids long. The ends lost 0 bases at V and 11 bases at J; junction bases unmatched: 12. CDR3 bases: TGCAGTGCTAGAGATCCGACTAGCGGGTACAATGAGCAGTACTTC. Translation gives CSARDPTSGYNEQYF.

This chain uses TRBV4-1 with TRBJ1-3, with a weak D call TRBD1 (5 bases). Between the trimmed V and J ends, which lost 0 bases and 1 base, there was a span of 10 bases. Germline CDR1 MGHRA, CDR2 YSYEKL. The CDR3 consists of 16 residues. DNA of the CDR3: TGCGCCAGCAGCCAAGATCCCAGGGATTCTGGAAACACCATATATTTT. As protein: CASSQDPRDSGNTIYF.

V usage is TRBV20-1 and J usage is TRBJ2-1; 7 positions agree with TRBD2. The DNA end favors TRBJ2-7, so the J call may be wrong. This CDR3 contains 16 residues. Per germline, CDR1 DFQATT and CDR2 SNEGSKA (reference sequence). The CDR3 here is CSAIWRLADSYNEQYF. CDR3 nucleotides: TGCAGTGCTATTTGGAGGCTAGCGGACTCCTACAATGAGCAGTACTTC.

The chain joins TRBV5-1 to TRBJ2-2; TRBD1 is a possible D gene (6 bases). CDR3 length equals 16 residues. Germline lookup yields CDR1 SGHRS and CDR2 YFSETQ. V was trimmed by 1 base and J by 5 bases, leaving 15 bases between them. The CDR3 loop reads CASSLKPTGTTGELFF. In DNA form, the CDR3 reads TGCGCCAGCAGCTTGAAACCGACAGGAACGACCGGGGAGCTGTTTTTT.

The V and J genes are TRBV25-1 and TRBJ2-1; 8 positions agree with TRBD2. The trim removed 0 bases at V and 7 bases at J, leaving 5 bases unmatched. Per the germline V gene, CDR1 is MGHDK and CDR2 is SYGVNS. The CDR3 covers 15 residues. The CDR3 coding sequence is TGTGCCAGCAGTGAATATAGGCGGGGGGCGAATGAGCAGTTCTTC. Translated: CASSEYRRGANEQFF.

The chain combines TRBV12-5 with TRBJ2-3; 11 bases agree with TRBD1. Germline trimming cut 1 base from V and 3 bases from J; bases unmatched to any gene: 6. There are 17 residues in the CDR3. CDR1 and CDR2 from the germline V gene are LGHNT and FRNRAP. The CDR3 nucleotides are TGTGCTAGTGGTTTGGCCACCGGGACAGGGGGTACAGATACGCAGTATTTT. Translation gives CASGLATGTGGTDTQYF.

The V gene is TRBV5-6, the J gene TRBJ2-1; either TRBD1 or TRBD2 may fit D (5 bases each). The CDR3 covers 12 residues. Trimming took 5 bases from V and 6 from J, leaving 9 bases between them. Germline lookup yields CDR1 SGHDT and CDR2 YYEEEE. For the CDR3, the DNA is TGTGCCAGCAGTTGGGACGCCAATGAGCAGTTCTTC. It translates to CASSWDANEQFF.

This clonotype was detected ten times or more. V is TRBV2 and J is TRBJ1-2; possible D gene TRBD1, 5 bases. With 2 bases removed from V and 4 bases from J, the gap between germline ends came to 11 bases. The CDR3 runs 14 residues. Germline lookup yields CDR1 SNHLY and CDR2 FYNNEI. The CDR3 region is CASSERDGTYGYTF. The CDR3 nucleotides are TGTGCCAGCAGTGAAAGGGACGGGACCTATGGCTACACCTTC. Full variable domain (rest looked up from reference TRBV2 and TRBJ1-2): EPEVTQTPSHQVTQMGQEVILRCVPISNHLYFYWYRQILGQKVEFLVSFYNNEISEKSEIFDDQFSVERPDGSNFTLKIRSTKLEDSAMYFCASSERDGTYGYTFGSGTRLTVV.

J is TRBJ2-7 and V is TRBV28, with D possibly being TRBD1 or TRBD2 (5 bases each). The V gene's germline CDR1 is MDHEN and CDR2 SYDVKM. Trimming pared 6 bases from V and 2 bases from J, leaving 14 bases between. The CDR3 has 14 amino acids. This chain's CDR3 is CASRKYGATYEQYF. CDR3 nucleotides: TGTGCCAGCAGAAAATACGGGGCAACCTACGAGCAGTACTTC.

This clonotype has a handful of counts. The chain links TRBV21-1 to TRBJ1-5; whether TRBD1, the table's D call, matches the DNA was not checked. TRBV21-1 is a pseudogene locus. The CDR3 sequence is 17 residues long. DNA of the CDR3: TGTGCCGGACCTAGGTCCAGGGGCCCGATTGGCAATCAGCCCCAGCATTTT. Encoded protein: CAGPRSRGPIGNQPQHF.

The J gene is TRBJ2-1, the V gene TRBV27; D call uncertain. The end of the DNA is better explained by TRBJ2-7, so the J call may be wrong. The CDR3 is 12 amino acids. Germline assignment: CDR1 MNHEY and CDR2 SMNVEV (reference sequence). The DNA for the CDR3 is TGTGCCAGCAGTGCTACTCGGATCGAGCAGTACTTC. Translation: CASSATRIEQYF.

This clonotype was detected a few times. The CDR3 here is CASRTGHNEQFF. The CDR3 DNA reads TGTGCCAGCCGGACGGGCCACAATGAGCAGTTCTTC. The chain employs TRBV13 and TRBJ2-1; D uncertain. Trimming took off 8 bases at V and 5 bases at J, with 10 bases between the two ends. The CDR3 spans 12 residues. CDR1 and CDR2 from the germline V gene are PRHDT and FYEKMQ (reference sequence).

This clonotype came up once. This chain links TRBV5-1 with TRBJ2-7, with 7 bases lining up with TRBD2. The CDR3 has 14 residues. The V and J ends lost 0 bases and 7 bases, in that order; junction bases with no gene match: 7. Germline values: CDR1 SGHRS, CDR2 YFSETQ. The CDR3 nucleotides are TGCGCCAGCAGCTTGGCCCAGGGAGGGCATGAGCAGTACTTC. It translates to CASSLAQGGHEQYF.

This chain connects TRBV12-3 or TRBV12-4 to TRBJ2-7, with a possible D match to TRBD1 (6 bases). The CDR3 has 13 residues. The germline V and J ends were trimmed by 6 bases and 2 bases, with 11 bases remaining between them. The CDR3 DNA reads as TGTGCCAGCAGCCGGGGACACACCTACGAGCAGTACTTC. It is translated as CASSRGHTYEQYF.

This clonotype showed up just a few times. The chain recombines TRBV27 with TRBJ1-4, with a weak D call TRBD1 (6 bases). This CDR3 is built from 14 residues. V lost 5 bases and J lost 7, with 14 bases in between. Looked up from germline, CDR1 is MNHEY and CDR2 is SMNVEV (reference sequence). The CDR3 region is CASSRNRGVEKLFF. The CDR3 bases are TGTGCCAGCAGTCGAAATAGGGGGGTTGAAAAACTGTTTTTT.

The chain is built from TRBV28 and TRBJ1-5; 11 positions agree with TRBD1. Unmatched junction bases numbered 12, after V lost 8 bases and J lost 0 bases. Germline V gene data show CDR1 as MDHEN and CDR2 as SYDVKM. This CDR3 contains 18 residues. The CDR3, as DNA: TGTGCCAGCTTCACGGGACAGGGGGGAACCTATAGCAATCAGCCCCAGCATTTT. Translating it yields CASFTGQGGTYSNQPQHF.